This T cell receptor beta chain was documented in a study of human T cells and chemical hapten exposure (dated by TCRdb to about 2021). For context, the study as a whole: For sensitization, 2% DPC in acetone was applied to an approximately 2 cm by approximately 2 cm area of upper inner arm skin. Patient blood was sampled pre-sensitization (week 0) and at 2, 6 and about 24 weeks after DPC sensitization. The libraries were sequenced as a pool, and the TCR yield per sample differed mostly because of small variations in library volumes within the pool. Patch testing was performed on the upper back with Finn chambers containing 0.01% DPC, and the patch tests were scored after 6 days according to International Contact Dermatitis Research Group standards. Roughly 30 alopecia patients gave blood for TCR sequencing at one to four time points (pre-sensitization, 2, 6 and 24 weeks). Peripheral blood TCR repertoire changes were tracked in vivo in alopecia patients during primary and secondary sensitization to the hapten diphenylcyclopropenone (DPC). Alopecia areata with under or over 50% scalp involvement, alopecia totalis and alopecia universalis were represented in the patient cohort, which was mostly female. Throughout the study period of roughly five months, patients also received therapeutic DPC doses to the scalp every week. The full study reports these points: DPC sensitization did not change how many TCRs were above 1 in 1000 frequency, and no evidence was found of alterations in global repertoire structure. After repeated subsampling, changes were observed in the strength of the expansion versus patch-test correlation and in the threshold at which the correlation became significant. Alopecia, a presumed autoimmune disease, was present in all patients, so the immune response of the patients might differ from that of healthy individuals. The number of PT1 expanded TCRs positively correlated with patch test score, significant at thresholds 8, 16 and 32 but not 4. Compared with pre-sensitization or healthy control sets, expanded TCRs formed significantly more large CDR3 similarity clusters, which is consistent with antigen-driven responses.

This clonotype came up a few times. This receptor's antigen is unknown. It has no much larger one-base neighbor in the sample; base qualities were not kept. The library was made by RACE. Data came from a NextSeq 500. During library preparation, unique molecular identifiers were attached to individual cDNA molecules so that TCRs could be counted quantitatively and reproducibly. From each blood RNA sample, both TCR alpha and TCR beta chains were sequenced. In the original analysis: The median number of TCRs per sample was some 100,000, ranging from about 23,224 to 700,000. The Decombinator software suite was used to annotate the V, J and CDR3 of the TCR reads. For PS versus PT1 abundance plots, all samples were subsampled to the same number of TCRs (28,000). TCRs were defined as expanded if absent before sensitization and observed at least eight times at the 2-week time point. The public reads were run again by TCRdb, first through fastp at Q25 and then through MiXCR, and only productive beta chains were kept. Each CDR3 protein appears once, grouped with its most common genes and DNA. TCRdb assigned the V and J calls; the authors' analysis was not used. The sample table contains fewer than 130,000 distinct CDR3 sequences; only one count was recorded for 11% of them. Jointly, the top ten make up under 4.5% of the sample.

The time point label here, explained by the study, means: patch test 1, 2 weeks after DPC sensitization. The treatment or condition label, read with the paper, signifies: therapeutic diphenylcyclopropenone sensitization with weekly scalp DPC. At every patch-test visit, the blood draw took place before the patch test was put on. Eligible patients were aged 18 to 70, diagnosed with alopecia, deemed suitable for DPC therapy, and excluded if pregnant. Unfractionated whole blood was collected in Tempus Blood RNA tubes, and total RNA was extracted from that blood. The source of this sequence is a woman in her thirties or forties with alopecia areata. Some clones in this sample may be carry-over from other donors' samples. This specimen was whole blood, taken in connection with sensitization to the hapten diphenylcyclopropenone (DPC).

This receptor has the CDR3 CSARFTGGRQPQHF. Here is the DNA: TGCAGTGCTAGATTCACGGGGGGAAGGCAGCCCCAGCATTTT. In this chain, TRBV20-1 is recombined with TRBJ1-5; a weak D assignment points to TRBD1 (5 bases agree). The CDR3 starts with the cysteine, ends with the phenylalanine, and has 14 residues. Only the CDR3 DNA is retained, 42 bases long and in frame from the first base. The trim is 2 bases for V and 7 bases for J, with a gap of 15 bases between the germline ends. CDR1 and CDR2 are read off the germline V gene (reference sequence) as DFQATT and SNEGSKA.